This T cell receptor (beta chain) was captured in a study of long-term antiretroviral therapy in people with HIV (dated by TCRdb to 2021 to 2024). The study in broad terms: The earliest samples were collected approximately a decade before the 2015 WHO recommendation for immediate ART, a period when ART was typically delayed until CD4 counts fell. About 40% of the 30 participants with HIV were female. The cohort contributed about 180 cryopreserved PBMC samples from 25 to 35 adults with confirmed HIV infection, collected serially over a mean of about 6 years (range 1-12). A retrospective serial study tested whether changes in peripheral blood TRB repertoire composition and diversity were associated with ART initiation and durable HIV suppression. No cross-contamination during QIAcube processing was seen in test extractions of a monoclonal T-cell line run alongside 30 or so polyclonal samples. What the study reported, not specific to this receptor: Starting ART was linked to a significant rise in TRB diversity, yet even after long-term ART the diversity remained significantly lower than in transplant donor controls. Limited PBMC availability meant only the TCR beta chain was sequenced, without alpha chain pairing. The samples span the years 2004 to 2017, and the ART regimens used at that time may not be as effective as current regimens. Because pre-ART samples had limited cell numbers, unsorted PBMC were profiled rather than sorted CD4+ and CD8+ T cells. Narrower CDR3 length ranges were observed in HIV repertoires than in controls, and an antigen-experienced repertoire with only a slight naive shift after ART was suggested by the network structure. The repertoire was dominated across all time points by expanded TRB clones identified before ART initiation, although this dominance was seen to fluctuate and to decrease in many PLHIV after ART. No data were available on ART adherence, viral resistance or therapy changes, limiting inferences about post-ART repertoire changes.

In regard to this clone: The target of this receptor is not known. No clone much larger than this one lies a single base away; base qualities are absent.

The immunoSEQ hsTCRB v3.0 assay was used at survey level resolution for TRB variable region sequencing. The target sequencing depth for TRB was about 35,000-50,000 T-cell genomes per sample. Pooled TRB libraries were sequenced on an Illumina MiSeq with a v3 150-cycle kit. The original pipeline was this. Repertoire analysis ran in R within a reproducible Nextflow workflow covering QC, data transformation and analysis. LymphoSeq2, an R package for AIRR-Seq data exploration, was used to implement custom analyses. After excluding a few samples that yielded fewer than 5000 total TRB sequences, some 180 HIV repertoires remained for analysis. Among the roughly 190 retained HIV repertoires, 59 were collected before ART initiation and approximately 130 after ART initiation. Each repertoire was downsampled to 5000 TRB nucleotide sequences, and summary statistics were averaged across 100 downsampling iterations. TRB sequences were retained for analysis only if CDR3 regions of at least seven amino acids were present. Two measures captured diversity: a Shannon entropy-derived clonality score and the Gini coefficient. Repertoire networks linked the top 5000 CDR3 amino acid sequences whenever two sequences differed by an edit distance of one. For TRB CDR3 amino acid sequences, GLIPH2 was used to predict antigen specificity groups and MHC restriction. To flag known CMV, EBV, HIV or tissue antigen associations, CDR3 amino acid sequences were matched against VDJdb and McPAS-TCR. Pre-ART, post-ART and control groups were compared with Wilcoxon signed-rank tests and Holm-Bonferroni correction. Entries here come from immuneACCESS through TCRdb and include only in-frame sequences with V and J called. Some clones fail to appear in such tables; in the studies checked, an unresolved V gene covers under half of the shortfall, and the cause of the remainder is unknown. The V and J calls and the clone size are those of that table, but D and trimming were determined from the DNA. The sample table records 2,500 to 3,000 clones; more than 65% of these occur just once. The ten top clones hold around 9.3% of the sample.

Participants were included only if at least one PBMC sample before ART initiation and at least two post-ART samples were available. Every participant with HIV received treatment in the United States of America. Cryopreserved samples of about 1-10 million PBMC were thawed and washed before DNA extraction. At the time of the earliest PBMC sample, participants with HIV were aged between roughly 20 and 55 years. Per participant, PBMC samples came from 1-4 timepoints prior to ART initiation and 2-8 timepoints following ART initiation, for a median of 7 samples. Serial HIV viral load, CD4+ T-cell count, ART history and demographic data were obtained for every participant. Using a Qiagen kit on a QIAcube, genomic DNA was extracted from unsorted PBMC, with samples processed in batches of 12. The clonotype originates from a woman aged 35 to 49 with HIV. The sample was unsorted PBMCs, taken 0.4 years before starting antiretroviral therapy.

The CDR3 amino acid sequence is: CASSYEQGGNEQFF. The DNA sequence follows: TGTGCCAGCAGTTACGAGCAGGGGGGCAATGAGCAGTTCTTC. The chain uses TRBV6-6 and TRBJ2-1; the D gene is perhaps TRBD1, from 7 matching bases. From the cysteine through the phenylalanine, the CDR3 covers 14 amino acids. The sequence is cut down to CDR3 DNA, 42 bases in frame from base 1. Cut back by 2 bases and 6 bases, the V and J ends lie 11 bases apart. Per the germline V gene (reference sequence), MNHNY is the CDR1 and SVGAGI is the CDR2.